This T cell receptor (beta chain) was captured in a study of cytomegalovirus exposure and HLA in healthy donors. Whole-study results and caveats: Across donors, sequencing depth was assumed by presence/absence analyses to be roughly uniform. In a later analysis, DRB1 alleles had the most associated TCRs; HLA-C alleles the fewest. The authors listed 180 or so TCR beta chains as cytomegalovirus-associated.

In regard to this clone: The antigen is undetermined.

Germline V gene lookup returns CDR1 LGHNA and CDR2 YNFKEQ. The CDR3 consists of 16 residues. V was pared by 4 bases and J by 2 bases, with 10 bases of the junction left unmatched. PCR used 60 Vbeta primers and 13 Jbeta primers. Some clones are missing from TCRdb's copy, which holds only in-frame ones; the method was immunoSEQ multiplex PCR. The sample has around 150,000 clones; around 79% are singletons. The V and J genes are TRBV4-2 and TRBJ2-5; 7 bases are a match to TRBD1. Material for sequencing was PBMCs. The sequence was collected from a woman aged 25-40 years in good health and CMV-seronegative. CDR3 nucleotides: TGTGCCAGCAGCCCAAACGCCGGGACAGAACAAGAGACCCAGTACTTC. This codes for CASSPNAGTEQETQYF.